This TCR beta chain is drawn from a study of Ad26.COV2.S vaccination and SARS-CoV-2 variants. Regarding the study as a whole: Greater spike-specific TCR breadth was seen in vaccine recipients than in placebo recipients. It is possible that the TCR breadth and depth analyses underestimated the total T cell responses.

Only a few counts were recorded for this clone. Its antigen is not identified. Clones were read by immunoSEQ multiplex PCR, and TCRdb kept only the in-frame ones, dropping some. The sample yields under 600,000 clones, nearly 90% seen once. Sample treatment: around 19 received Ad26.COV2.S at low or high dose, single or two shots; roughly five received placebo; per-sample allocation not given. Repertoires come from day 63 after the first vaccine or placebo injection. Sequencing was performed on peripheral blood, taken in a trial of Ad26.COV2.S vaccine versus placebo. The sequence derives from a person aged 18 to 59 who received the Ad26.COV2.S COVID-19 vaccine or a placebo.

The DNA of the CDR3 is TGTGCCAGCAGTGGTCCAGGGACTCATAGCAATCAGCCCCAGCATTTT. Amino acid sequence: CASSGPGTHSNQPQHF. V and J are TRBV2 and TRBJ1-5, with D maybe TRBD1 (5 bases). V lost 4 bases, J lost 0 bases, and 13 bases lay in between. The CDR3 extends over 16 amino acids. Germline V gives CDR1 SNHLY, CDR2 FYNNEI. Filled out from reference TRBV2 and TRBJ1-5, the complete variable domain reads EPEVTQTPSHQVTQMGQEVILRCVPISNHLYFYWYRQILGQKVEFLVSFYNNEISEKSEIFDDQFSVERPDGSNFTLKIRSTKLEDSAMYFCASSGPGTHSNQPQHFGDGTRLSIL.